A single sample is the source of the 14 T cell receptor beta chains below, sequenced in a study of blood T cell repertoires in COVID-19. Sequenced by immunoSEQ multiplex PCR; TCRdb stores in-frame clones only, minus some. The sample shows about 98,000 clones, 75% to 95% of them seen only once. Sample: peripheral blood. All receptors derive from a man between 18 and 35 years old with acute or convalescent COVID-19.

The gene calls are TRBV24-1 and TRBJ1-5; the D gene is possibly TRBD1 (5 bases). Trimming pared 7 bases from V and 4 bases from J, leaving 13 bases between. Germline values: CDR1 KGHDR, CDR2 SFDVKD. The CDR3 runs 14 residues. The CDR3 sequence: CATSEAGLNQPQHF. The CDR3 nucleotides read TGTGCCACCAGCGAAGCAGGGTTAAATCAGCCCCAGCATTTT.

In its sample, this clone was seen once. This chain's CDR3 is CASSLGDGSSDTQYF. CDR3 bases: TGTGCCAGCAGCTTGGGTGACGGGTCTTCAGATACGCAGTATTTT. The rearrangement uses TRBV5-8 and TRBJ2-3; D is ambiguous. Germline V CDR1 and CDR2: SGHTS, YDEGEE. The germline V and J ends were trimmed by 0 bases and 4 bases, with 12 bases remaining between them. The CDR3 length is 15 residues.

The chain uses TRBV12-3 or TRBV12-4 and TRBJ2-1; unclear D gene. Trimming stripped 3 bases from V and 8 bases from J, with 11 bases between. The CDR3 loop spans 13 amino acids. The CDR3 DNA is TGTGCCAGCAGTTTTGAGACTCACCATGAGCAGTTCTTC. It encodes CASSFETHHEQFF.

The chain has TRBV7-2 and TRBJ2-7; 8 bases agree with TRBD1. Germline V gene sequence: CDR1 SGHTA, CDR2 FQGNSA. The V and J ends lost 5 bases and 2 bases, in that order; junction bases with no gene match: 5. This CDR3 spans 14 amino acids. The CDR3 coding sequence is TGTGCCAGCAGCAGACAACAGGGGGCCTACGAGCAGTACTTC. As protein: CASSRQQGAYEQYF. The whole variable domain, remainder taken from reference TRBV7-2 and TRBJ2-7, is GAGVSQSPSNKVTEKGKDVELRCDPISGHTALYWYRQSLGQGLEFLIYFQGNSAPDKSGLPSDRFSAERTGGSVSTLTIQRTQQEDSAVYLCASSRQQGAYEQYFGPGTRLTVT.

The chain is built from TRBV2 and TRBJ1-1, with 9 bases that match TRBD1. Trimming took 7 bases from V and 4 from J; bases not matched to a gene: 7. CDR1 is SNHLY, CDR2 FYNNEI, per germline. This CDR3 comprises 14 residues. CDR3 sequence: CASTGQGGFTEAFF. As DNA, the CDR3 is TGTGCCAGCACGGGACAGGGAGGTTTCACTGAAGCTTTCTTT.

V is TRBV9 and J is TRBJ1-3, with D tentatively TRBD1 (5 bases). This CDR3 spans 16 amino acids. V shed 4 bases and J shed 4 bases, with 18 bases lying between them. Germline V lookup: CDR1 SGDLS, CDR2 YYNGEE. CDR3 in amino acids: CASSLTTGSGGNTIYF. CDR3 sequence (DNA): TGTGCCAGCAGCCTAACAACAGGTTCTGGCGGAAACACCATATATTTT.

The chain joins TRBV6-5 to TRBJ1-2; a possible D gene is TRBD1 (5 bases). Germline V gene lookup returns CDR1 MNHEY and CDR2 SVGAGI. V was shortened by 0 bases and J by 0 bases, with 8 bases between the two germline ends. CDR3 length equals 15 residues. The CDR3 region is CASSYSDTPNYGYTF. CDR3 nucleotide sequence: TGTGCCAGCAGTTACTCGGACACCCCTAACTATGGCTACACCTTC.

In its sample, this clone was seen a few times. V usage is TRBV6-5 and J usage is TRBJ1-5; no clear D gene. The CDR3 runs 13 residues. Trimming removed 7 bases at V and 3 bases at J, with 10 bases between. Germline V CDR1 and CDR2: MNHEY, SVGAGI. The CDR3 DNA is TGTGCCAGCATGTCCGCGTCCAATCAGCCCCAGCATTTT. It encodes CASMSASNQPQHF.

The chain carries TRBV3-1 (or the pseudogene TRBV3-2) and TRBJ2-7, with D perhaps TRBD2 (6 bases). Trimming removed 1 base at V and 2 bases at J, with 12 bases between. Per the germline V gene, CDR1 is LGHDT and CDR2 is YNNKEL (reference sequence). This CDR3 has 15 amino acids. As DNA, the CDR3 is TGTGCCAGCAGCCAAGGACCTAGCGTGACCTACGAGCAGTACTTC. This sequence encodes CASSQGPSVTYEQYF.

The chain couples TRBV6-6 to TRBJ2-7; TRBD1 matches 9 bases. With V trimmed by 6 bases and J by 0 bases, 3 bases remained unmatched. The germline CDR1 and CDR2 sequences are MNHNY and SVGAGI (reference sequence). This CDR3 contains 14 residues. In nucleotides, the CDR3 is TGTGCCAGCAGGATACAGGGGGCCTCCTACGAGCAGTACTTC. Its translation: CASRIQGASYEQYF.

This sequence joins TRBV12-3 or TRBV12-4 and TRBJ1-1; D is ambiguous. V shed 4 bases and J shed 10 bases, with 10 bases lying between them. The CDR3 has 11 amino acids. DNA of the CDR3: TGTGCCAGCAGTTCGGGGTTAACAGCTTTCTTT. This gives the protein CASSSGLTAFF.

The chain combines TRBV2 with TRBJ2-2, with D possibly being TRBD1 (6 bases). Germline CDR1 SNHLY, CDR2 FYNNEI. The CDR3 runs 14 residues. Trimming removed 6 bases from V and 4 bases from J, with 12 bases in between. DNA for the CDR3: TGTGCCAGCAGCCTCAGGGGAAGCACCGGGGAGCTGTTTTTT. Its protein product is CASSLRGSTGELFF.

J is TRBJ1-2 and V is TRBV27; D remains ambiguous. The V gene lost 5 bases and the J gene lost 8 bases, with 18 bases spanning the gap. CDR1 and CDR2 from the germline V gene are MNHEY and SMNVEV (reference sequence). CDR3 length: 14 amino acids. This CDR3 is CASSPPGSTGGYTF. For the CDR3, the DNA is TGTGCCAGCAGTCCCCCGGGTAGTACGGGAGGCTACACCTTC.

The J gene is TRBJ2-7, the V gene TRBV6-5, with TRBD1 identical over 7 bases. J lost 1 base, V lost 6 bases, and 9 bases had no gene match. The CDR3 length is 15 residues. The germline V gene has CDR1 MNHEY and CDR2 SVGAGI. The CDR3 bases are TGTGCCAGCAGGAAAAACAGGGGTCGGTCCTACGAGCAGTACTTC. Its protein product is CASRKNRGRSYEQYF.